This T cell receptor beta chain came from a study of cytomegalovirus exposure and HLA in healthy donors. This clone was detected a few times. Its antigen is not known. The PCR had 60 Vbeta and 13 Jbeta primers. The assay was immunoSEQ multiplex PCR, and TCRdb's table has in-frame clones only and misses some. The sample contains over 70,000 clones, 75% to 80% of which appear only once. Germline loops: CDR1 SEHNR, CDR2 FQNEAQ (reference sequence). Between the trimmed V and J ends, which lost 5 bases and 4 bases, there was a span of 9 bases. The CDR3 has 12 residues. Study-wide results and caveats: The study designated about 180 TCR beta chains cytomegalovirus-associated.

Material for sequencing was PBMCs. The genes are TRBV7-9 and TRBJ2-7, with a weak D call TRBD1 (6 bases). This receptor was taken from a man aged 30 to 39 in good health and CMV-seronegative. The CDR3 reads CASSTGNYEQYF. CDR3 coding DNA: TGTGCCAGCAGCACAGGGAATTACGAGCAGTACTTC.